This entry lists 8 T cell receptor beta chains sequenced from one sample in a study of tumour-infiltrating T cells in Burkitt lymphoma (dated by TCRdb to 2019 to 2021). The library was obtained by the immunoSEQ multiplex PCR assay. Here the immuneACCESS table is served through TCRdb, limited to in-frame sequences with V and J called. Missing clones are a known gap in these copies; in checked studies unresolved V genes cover under half, and the rest lacks a known reason. The sample table shows 1,000 or so clones, and approximately 19% are seen once. 40% to 55% of the sample rests with the top ten. Sequencing input: tumor tissue. These receptors were obtained from a human donor with Burkitt lymphoma.

The chain carries TRBV5-5 and TRBJ2-5; perhaps TRBD1 as D (6 bases). Germline loops: CDR1 SGHKS, CDR2 YYEKEE (reference sequence). V lost 5 bases, J lost 2 bases, and 22 bases lay in between. The CDR3 is 17 residues long. DNA of the CDR3: TGTGCCAGCAGGTCTACGGACGACAGGACAGAACAAGAGACCCAGTACTTC. Translated, it gives CASRSTDDRTEQETQYF.

This clone turned up a few times. The genes are TRBV7-9 and TRBJ1-5; D is unresolved. V was pared by 5 bases and J by 6 bases, with 8 bases between. The CDR3 totals 12 residues. Germline V gene sequence: CDR1 SEHNR, CDR2 FQNEAQ (reference sequence). CDR3 amino acids: CASSRGIQPQHF. The CDR3 DNA sequence: TGTGCCAGCAGCCGCGGGATTCAGCCCCAGCATTTT.

The rearrangement joins TRBV5-1 to TRBJ2-6; D gene uncertain. The CDR3 totals 14 residues. Per the germline V gene, CDR1 is SGHRS and CDR2 is YFSETQ. V lost 5 bases and J 0 bases, leaving 6 bases between the germline ends. DNA for the CDR3: TGCGCCAGCAGGCCTAACTCTGGGGCCAACGTCCTGACTTTC. Its protein is CASRPNSGANVLTF.

This clone was detected a few times. The J gene is TRBJ2-7, the V gene TRBV5-4; TRBD2 is a possible D gene (5 bases). The CDR3 runs 13 residues. The ends were cut back, 4 bases at V and 5 bases at J, with 13 bases in the middle. The germline V gene has CDR1 SGHNT and CDR2 YYREEE (reference sequence). CDR3 DNA: TGTGCCAGCAGCCCTCGGGGTGGGGACGAGCAGTACTTC. Translation gives CASSPRGGDEQYF.

This clone was seen a handful of times. The chain combines TRBV27 with TRBJ1-5; D not resolved. The CDR3 totals 11 residues. Germline V CDR1 and CDR2: MNHEY, SMNVEV (reference sequence). V lost 8 bases to trimming and J lost 6 bases, with 8 bases between them. The DNA of the CDR3 is TGTGCCAGCGGCTTCGGTCAGCCCCAGCATTTT. Protein sequence: CASGFGQPQHF.

Comments on this clone: The junction does not match germline at one end; this may be a read error. The chain's CDR3 is CVSSIRGKGGASRTEAFF. DNA of the CDR3: TGTGTCAGTAGTATTAGGGGCAAAGGGGGCGCTTCAAGGACTGAAGCTTTCTTT. V gene TRBV19 combines with J gene TRBJ1-1; 7 bases are a match to TRBD1. The CDR3 spans 18 residues. CDR1 and CDR2 from the germline V gene are LNHDA and SQIVND (reference sequence).

This clone was observed a handful of times. The chain is built from TRBV7-2 and TRBJ1-2; TRBD1 matches 8 bases. The germline V gene encodes CDR1 SGHTA and CDR2 FQGNSA. V was pared by 5 bases and J by 4 bases, with 6 bases of the junction left unmatched. This CDR3 has 14 residues. CDR3 sequence (DNA): TGTGCCAGCAGCAGTTATGGACAGGGCTATGGCTACACCTTC. Amino acids: CASSSYGQGYGYTF.

In its sample, this clone was seen a few times. This likely traces to a read error, being one base from a far larger clone. The chain is built from TRBV9 and TRBJ1-1, with TRBD1 as a possible D gene (6 bases). From germline, CDR1 is SGDLS and CDR2 YYNGEE. This CDR3 has 14 residues. The DNA for the CDR3 is TGTGCCAGCAGCGTAGAGGCAGGGGTCACTGAAGTTTTCTTT. As protein: CASSVEAGVTEVFF.